The 27 T cell receptor beta chains in this list originate from one sample, sequenced in a study of T cell responses to AZD1222 COVID-19 vaccine. Sequenced by immunoSEQ multiplex PCR; TCRdb stores in-frame clones only, minus some. There are around 97,000 clones in the sample; about 90% occur only once, and 4% to 6% lies in the top ten. The sequencing here drew on peripheral blood, taken on day 0 of AZD1222 vaccination. These receptors were taken from an adult in good health.

The chain combines TRBV12-3 or TRBV12-4 with TRBJ2-7, with TRBD1 matching over 9 bases. CDR3 length equals 13 residues. Trimming took 6 bases from V and 7 from J; bases not matched to a gene: 7. CDR3 DNA sequence: TGTGCCAGCAGGGGACAGGGACTGGGGGAGCAGTACTTC. Its protein product is CASRGQGLGEQYF.

This sequence joins TRBV15 and TRBJ2-6, with TRBD1 as a possible D gene (5 bases). Germline V gene lookup returns CDR1 LNHNV and CDR2 YYDKDF (reference sequence). The CDR3 loop spans 17 amino acids. Trimming took 0 bases from V and 1 from J, leaving 10 bases between them. This CDR3 reads CATSRETVGSGANVLTF. CDR3 nucleotide sequence: TGTGCCACCAGCAGAGAGACAGTAGGGTCTGGGGCCAACGTCCTGACTTTC.

The CDR3 reads CASSPSGGSYNEQFF. In DNA, the CDR3 is TGTGCCAGCAGTCCGAGCGGGGGGTCCTACAATGAGCAGTTCTTC. This chain links TRBV2 with TRBJ2-1; 9 nucleotides align to TRBD2. Losses at the gene ends were 5 bases for V and 1 base for J; bases not matched to a gene: 3. The CDR3 spans 15 residues. The germline V gene has CDR1 SNHLY and CDR2 FYNNEI.

J is TRBJ2-7 and V is TRBV5-6; D call uncertain. Per the germline V gene, CDR1 is SGHDT and CDR2 is YYEEEE. The length of the CDR3 is 14 residues. Trimming removed 0 bases from V and 0 bases from J, with 7 bases in between. In nucleotides, the CDR3 is TGTGCCAGCAGCTTGGCCGCAGACTCCTACGAGCAGTACTTC. Residues: CASSLAADSYEQYF.

CDR3 sequence reads: CASSLFEGGRRDIQYF. DNA for the CDR3: TGTGCCAGCAGCTTATTTGAGGGGGGGCGACGGGACATTCAGTACTTC. The rearrangement links TRBV7-2 to TRBJ2-4, with TRBD2 as a possible D gene (7 bases). CDR1 is SGHTA and CDR2 is FQGNSA in the germline V gene. The V end lost 2 bases, the J end lost 8 bases, and 19 bases lay between the germline ends. The CDR3 runs to 16 residues.

This clone has only a few counts. V gene TRBV20-1 combines with J gene TRBJ2-7, with D hard to call. This CDR3 is 11 amino acids long. The germline V gene encodes CDR1 DFQATT and CDR2 SNEGSKA (reference sequence). V lost 1 base to trimming and J lost 4 bases, with 5 bases between them. The CDR3 nucleotides are TGCAGTGCTAGAGTTTGGTACGAGCAGTACTTC. Translating it yields CSARVWYEQYF.

Concerning this clone itself: Within the sample, other DNA sequences also encode this same CDR3. The chain is built from TRBV4-3 and TRBJ2-3, with 9 bases identical to TRBD2. J lost 6 bases, V lost 1 base, and 8 bases had no gene match. There are 16 residues in the CDR3. The germline V gene encodes CDR1 LGHNA and CDR2 YSLEER. In DNA, the CDR3 is TGCGCCAGCAGCCAAGGGCGGGGGGGCCTGGCCGATACGCAGTATTTT. Protein: CASSQGRGGLADTQYF.

J is TRBJ1-5 and V is TRBV2, with D uncertain. Trimming removed 0 bases from V and 4 bases from J, with 10 bases in between. The CDR3 contains 15 residues. From germline, CDR1 is SNHLY and CDR2 FYNNEI. For the CDR3, the DNA is TGTGCCAGCAGTGAAGCGCTCAGGAGGAATCAGCCCCAGCATTTT. Translated, it gives CASSEALRRNQPQHF.

The CDR3 loop reads CASSLVPSGGSNEQFF. Written as DNA, the CDR3 is TGTGCCAGCAGCTTAGTACCCAGCGGGGGGAGCAATGAGCAGTTCTTC. This chain uses TRBV7-2 with TRBJ2-1; 9 positions match TRBD2. The V gene's germline CDR1 is SGHTA and CDR2 FQGNSA. The junction had 7 bases not matched to a gene; V was cut back by 1 base and J by 6 bases. The CDR3 runs to 16 residues.

The chain recombines TRBV11-2 with TRBJ2-3, with D unresolved. V lost 3 bases and J 2 bases, leaving 6 bases between the germline ends. CDR1 is SGHAT, CDR2 FQNNGV, per germline. This CDR3 region has 13 residues. The chain's CDR3 is CASSLGPTDTQYF. DNA of the CDR3: TGTGCCAGCAGCTTGGGTCCCACAGATACGCAGTATTTT.

This chain connects TRBV19 to TRBJ1-2; D is undetermined. The germline V gene has CDR1 LNHDA and CDR2 SQIVND (reference sequence). The length of the CDR3 is 13 residues. The ends were cut back, 6 bases at V and 3 bases at J, with 11 bases in the middle. CDR3 DNA sequence: TGTGCCAGTAGACCCGGGCGGGACTATGGCTACACCTTC. Translating it yields CASRPGRDYGYTF.

The chain employs TRBV18 and TRBJ1-4; D is perhaps TRBD1 (6 bases). Trimming cost V 5 bases and J 7 bases, with 14 bases left between them. The CDR3 length is 14 residues. Germline CDR1 reads KGHSH; CDR2 reads LQKENI. CDR3 DNA sequence: TGTGCCAGCTCATCAGGGGTAGGAGGTGAAAAACTGTTTTTT. This codes for CASSSGVGGEKLFF.

The rearrangement links TRBV5-4 to TRBJ1-2, with a tentative D call TRBD1 (5 bases). Germline V gene sequence: CDR1 SGHNT, CDR2 YYREEE (reference sequence). The CDR3 contains 13 residues. V was cut by 1 base and J by 8 bases, with 12 bases left in between. The CDR3 DNA is TGTGCCAGCAGCTTGTTGGGGGGTCAAGGCTACACCTTC. Translated, it gives CASSLLGGQGYTF.

This chain links TRBV7-9 with TRBJ1-1; tentatively, D is TRBD1 (6 bases). Germline lookup yields CDR1 SEHNR and CDR2 FQNEAQ (reference sequence). The germline V and J ends were trimmed by 0 bases and 2 bases, with 7 bases remaining between them. There are 14 residues in the CDR3. The DNA of the CDR3 is TGTGCCAGCAGCTTAGCGGGGGGCAACACTGAAGCTTTCTTT. Its translation: CASSLAGGNTEAFF.

The V call is TRBV4-1, the J call TRBJ1-2; TRBD1 agrees at 7 bases. CDR3 length equals 18 residues. CDR1 is MGHRA, CDR2 YSYEKL, per germline. J was trimmed by 1 base and V by 1 base; bases with no gene match: 12. The CDR3 loop is CASSQGGGRGGFNYGYTF. DNA of the CDR3: TGCGCCAGCAGCCAAGGTGGGGGGAGAGGGGGCTTTAACTATGGCTACACCTTC.

This clone was observed once. The rearrangement links TRBV4-1 to TRBJ1-1; possibly TRBD1 for D (5 bases). The germline V gene has CDR1 MGHRA and CDR2 YSYEKL. V dropped 1 base and J dropped 2 bases, with 14 bases sitting between them. The CDR3 covers 16 residues. CDR3 DNA sequence: TGCGCCAGCAGCCAAGGGTTGAGACAGCTAAACACTGAAGCTTTCTTT. Its protein is CASSQGLRQLNTEAFF.

This chain connects TRBV2 to TRBJ2-3; D not certain. V gave up 3 bases and J gave up 2 bases, with 18 bases separating them. The CDR3 runs to 17 residues. Germline V gives CDR1 SNHLY, CDR2 FYNNEI. The CDR3 reads CASSDKVVSRNTDTQYF. Written as DNA, the CDR3 is TGTGCCAGCAGTGATAAGGTTGTGTCTAGGAACACAGATACGCAGTATTTT.

This clone was seen just once. V and J are TRBV3-1 (or the pseudogene TRBV3-2) and TRBJ2-2, with TRBD1 matching over 8 bases. Germline V lookup: CDR1 LGHDT, CDR2 YNNKEL (reference sequence). CDR3 length: 18 amino acids. V lost 0 bases to trimming and J lost 7 bases; unmatched junction nucleotides: 13. The CDR3 region has the DNA TGTGCCAGCAGCCAAGATCTCGCGGACAGGGATCGTTTCGGGGAGCTGTTTTTT. It translates to CASSQDLADRDRFGELFF.

The CDR3 region is CASRDTYQPQHF. The CDR3 nucleotides read TGTGCCAGCCGGGACACATATCAGCCCCAGCATTTT. This chain joins TRBV28 and TRBJ1-5, with a possible D match to TRBD1 (6 bases). This CDR3 contains 12 residues. V was pared by 8 bases and J by 5 bases, with 10 bases between. Germline V gene sequence: CDR1 MDHEN, CDR2 SYDVKM.

This clone was detected only once. The V and J genes are TRBV6-5 and TRBJ2-1; D is perhaps TRBD2 (5 bases). Looked up from germline, CDR1 is MNHEY and CDR2 is SVGAGI. The length of the CDR3 is 14 residues. Trimming stripped 8 bases from V and 0 bases from J, with 11 bases between. CDR3 region: CASSQRSSYNEQFF. As DNA, the CDR3 is TGTGCCAGCTCCCAGCGGAGCTCCTACAATGAGCAGTTCTTC.

V usage is TRBV20-1 and J usage is TRBJ2-3; D perhaps matches TRBD2 (6 bases). This CDR3 spans 15 amino acids. V gave up 3 bases and J gave up 3 bases, with 16 bases separating them. From germline, CDR1 is DFQATT and CDR2 SNEGSKA (reference sequence). CDR3 sequence reads: CSASQYGGETDTQYF. The CDR3 coding sequence is TGCAGTGCTAGTCAGTACGGCGGGGAGACAGATACGCAGTATTTT.

V gene TRBV6-5 combines with J gene TRBJ1-4, with 7 bases aligning to TRBD1. The V gene's germline CDR1 is MNHEY and CDR2 SVGAGI. V was clipped by 6 bases and J by 11 bases; unmatched bases: 12. The CDR3 is 14 amino acids. The CDR3, as DNA: TGTGCCAGCAGGATCCCAGGGGGGGGTGGCAAACTGTTTTTT. Translation: CASRIPGGGGKLFF.

The J gene is TRBJ2-5, the V gene TRBV23-1; TRBD1 is a possible D gene (7 bases). TRBV23-1 is treated as an ORF (open reading frame) with a function not yet certain. The V gene lost 4 bases and the J gene lost 5 bases, with 23 bases spanning the gap. This CDR3 contains 17 residues. For the CDR3, the DNA is TGCGCCAGCAGTCCCGGCCAGGGGGGCAGAACGTATGAGACCCAGTACTTC. This codes for CASSPGQGGRTYETQYF.

The V gene is TRBV6-2 or TRBV6-3, the J gene TRBJ1-1; no clear D. Trimming took 6 bases from V and 0 from J, leaving 11 bases between them. The CDR3 covers 14 residues. Per the germline V gene, CDR1 is MNHEY and CDR2 is SVGEGT. CDR3 sequence reads: CASSLQKLNTEAFF. The DNA for the CDR3 is TGTGCCAGCAGCCTCCAGAAATTGAACACTGAAGCTTTCTTT.

This chain's CDR3 is CASAPGGSNEKLFF. Here the CDR3 DNA reads TGTGCCAGCGCACCCGGGGGGTCTAATGAAAAACTGTTTTTT. J is TRBJ1-4 and V is TRBV3-1 (or the pseudogene TRBV3-2); the D gene is possibly TRBD1 (5 bases). V lost 8 bases to trimming and J lost 3 bases, with 13 bases between them. The CDR3 spans 14 residues. Germline V CDR1 and CDR2: LGHDT, YNNKEL (reference sequence).

The chain joins TRBV5-4 to TRBJ1-6; D is unresolved. Trimming stripped 0 bases from V and 7 bases from J, with 11 bases between. The CDR3 totals 15 residues. The germline gives CDR1 SGHNT, CDR2 YYREEE (reference sequence). The DNA for the CDR3 is TGTGCCAGCAGCTTGGGATCCCCGACCAATTCACCCCTCCACTTT. It encodes CASSLGSPTNSPLHF.

The rearrangement uses TRBV12-3 or TRBV12-4 and TRBJ1-1; D gene uncertain. The CDR3 spans 12 residues. V lost 3 bases to trimming and J lost 1 base, with 3 bases between them. CDR3 loop: CASSLGNTEAFF. The CDR3 DNA follows: TGTGCCAGCAGTTTGGGGAACACTGAAGCTTTCTTT.